This is a list of T cell receptor beta chains from one sample in a study of OX40 agonist ivuxolimab in advanced cancers. TCRdb keeps only in-frame clones here, not all; method: immunoSEQ multiplex PCR. The table has about 61,000 clones, roughly nine tenths seen once; the top ten hold 1% to 1.5%. The sequences come from CD4+ or CD8+ T cells sorted from blood, collected in a trial of the OX40 agonist ivuxolimab. The receptors were gathered from an adult with an advanced solid tumor such as melanoma, head and neck, liver or kidney cancer. The CDR3 runs from the conserved cysteine through the conserved F or W. Fields, in order: V gene, clone size, J gene, D gene, CDR3 protein, CDR3 DNA. A D gene is named only where the DNA matches it firmly. Expanded clones get a size class; other rows say once, few or many, or leave the size out.

V: TRBV5-1; size: once; J: TRBJ2-5; D: NA; CDR3: CASSFDRQETQYF; DNA: TGCGCCAGCAGCTTTGACAGACAAGAGACCCAGTACTTC
V: TRBV9; size: NA; J: TRBJ2-3; D: NA; CDR3: CASSSRPILGTDTQYF; DNA: TGTGCCAGCAGTTCGAGACCAATTCTAGGCACAGATACGCAGTATTTT
V: TRBV30; size: NA; J: TRBJ1-1; D: NA; CDR3: CACRGTGAQAFF; DNA: TGTGCCTGTAGGGGGACGGGGGCGCAAGCTTTCTTT
V: TRBV5-8; size: NA; J: TRBJ2-3; D: TRBD2; CDR3: CASSKARGVAGDTQYF; DNA: TGTGCCAGCAGCAAAGCACGCGGCGTAGCGGGAGATACGCAGTATTTT
V: TRBV7-8; size: NA; J: TRBJ2-6; D: TRBD1; CDR3: CASSFLGGTGGSGANVLTF; DNA: TGTGCCAGCAGCTTTTTGGGCGGGACAGGGGGTTCTGGGGCCAACGTCCTGACTTTC
V: TRBV9; size: NA; J: TRBJ1-4; D: NA; CDR3: CASSATATGLVEEKLFF; DNA: TGTGCCAGCAGCGCCACCGCTACAGGGTTGGTGGAGGAAAAACTGTTTTTT
V: TRBV30; size: few; J: TRBJ1-1; D: TRBD1; CDR3: CAWSVGGQMNTEAFF; DNA: TGTGCCTGGAGTGTTGGGGGACAGATGAACACTGAAGCTTTCTTT
V: TRBV25-1; size: once; J: TRBJ2-2; D: NA; CDR3: CASSELGMSGSNTGELFF; DNA: TGTGCCAGCAGTGAATTGGGTATGAGCGGTTCAAACACCGGGGAGCTGTTTTTT
V: TRBV18; size: NA; J: TRBJ1-3; D: TRBD1; CDR3: CASSRDRDGNTIYF; DNA: TGTGCCAGCTCACGGGACAGGGATGGAAACACCATATATTTT
V: TRBV18; size: NA; J: TRBJ2-2; D: TRBD1; CDR3: CASSALGTANANTGELFF; DNA: TGTGCCAGCTCAGCCTTAGGGACAGCAAATGCGAACACCGGGGAGCTGTTTTTT
V: TRBV11-2; size: NA; J: TRBJ2-2; D: NA; CDR3: CASSGSGQNPLNTGELFF; DNA: TGTGCCAGCAGCGGAAGCGGACAGAACCCTTTGAACACCGGGGAGCTGTTTTTT
V: TRBV6-5; size: NA; J: TRBJ1-2; D: TRBD1; CDR3: CASSPGTGVEYTF; DNA: TGTGCCAGCAGCCCCGGGACAGGGGTGGAGTACACCTTC
V: TRBV6-1; size: NA; J: TRBJ2-7; D: NA; CDR3: CASTEHRVGREQYF; DNA: TGTGCCAGCACGGAGCATCGTGTTGGACGCGAGCAGTACTTC
V: TRBV2; size: NA; J: TRBJ2-5; D: TRBD1; CDR3: CASSDYLGTGQETQYF; DNA: TGTGCCAGCAGTGATTATTTAGGGACAGGTCAAGAGACCCAGTACTTC
V: TRBV29-1; size: NA; J: TRBJ1-2; D: TRBD1; CDR3: CSVTQTGGGYGYTF; DNA: TGCAGCGTCACTCAGACAGGGGGCGGCTATGGCTACACCTTC
V: TRBV18; size: NA; J: TRBJ1-5; D: NA; CDR3: CASSSRAINQPQHF; DNA: TGTGCCAGCTCATCCCGGGCCATCAATCAGCCCCAGCATTTT
V: TRBV4-2; size: few; J: TRBJ1-1; D: NA; CDR3: CASSQGTRENTEAFF; DNA: TGTGCCAGCAGCCAAGGCACAAGGGAGAACACTGAAGCTTTCTTT
V: TRBV6-6; size: NA; J: TRBJ1-1; D: NA; CDR3: CASSYPAGSDTEAFF; DNA: TGTGCCAGCAGTTACCCCGCGGGTTCTGACACTGAAGCTTTCTTT
V: TRBV5-1; size: NA; J: TRBJ2-2; D: TRBD2; CDR3: CASSPGLAGRIAGELFF; DNA: TGCGCCAGCAGCCCGGGACTAGCGGGGAGGATAGCCGGGGAGCTGTTTTTT
V: TRBV18; size: NA; J: TRBJ1-5; D: NA; CDR3: CASSPTSSDQPQHF; DNA: TGTGCCAGCTCACCAACTAGTTCCGATCAGCCCCAGCATTTT
V: TRBV9; size: NA; J: TRBJ1-4; D: TRBD1; CDR3: CASSDGPSGQGEKLFF; DNA: TGTGCCAGCAGCGACGGGCCCTCAGGACAGGGGGAAAAACTGTTTTTT
V: TRBV19; size: NA; J: TRBJ2-7; D: TRBD2; CDR3: CASSDFPGGEQYF; DNA: TGTGCCAGTAGCGATTTTCCGGGGGGGGAGCAGTACTTC
V: TRBV28; size: NA; J: TRBJ1-1; D: NA; CDR3: CASSGGGSEVTEAFF; DNA: TGTGCCAGCAGTGGGGGAGGGAGTGAGGTCACTGAAGCTTTCTTT
V: TRBV6-6; size: once; J: TRBJ2-2; D: NA; CDR3: CASSYSFDYTGELFF; DNA: TGTGCCAGCAGTTACTCGTTCGACTACACCGGGGAGCTGTTTTTT
V: TRBV6-1; size: NA; J: TRBJ1-2; D: NA; CDR3: CASSENGGRDGYTF; DNA: TGTGCCAGCAGTGAAAACGGGGGGCGCGATGGCTACACCTTC
V: TRBV28; size: once; J: TRBJ2-5; D: NA; CDR3: CASTYIGAGRETQYF; DNA: TGTGCCAGCACCTACATCGGAGCAGGGAGGGAGACCCAGTACTTC
V: TRBV30; size: NA; J: TRBJ1-1; D: TRBD1; CDR3: CAWSHGQGNTEAFF; DNA: TGTGCCTGGAGTCATGGACAGGGGAACACTGAAGCTTTCTTT
V: TRBV6-1; size: NA; J: TRBJ2-3; D: NA; CDR3: CASSDPPTDTQYF; DNA: TGTGCCAGCAGTGATCCCCCTACAGATACGCAGTATTTT
V: TRBV9; size: NA; J: TRBJ1-1; D: NA; CDR3: CASSVVTGPTEAFF; DNA: TGTGCCAGCAGCGTAGTTACGGGACCCACTGAAGCTTTCTTT
V: TRBV30; size: once; J: TRBJ2-1; D: NA; CDR3: CAYDQLASRNEQFF; DNA: TGTGCCTACGACCAGCTAGCCTCCAGGAATGAGCAGTTCTTC
V: TRBV11-2; size: NA; J: TRBJ1-4; D: NA; CDR3: CASSPAGNEKLFF; DNA: TGTGCCAGCAGTCCTGCAGGGAATGAAAAACTGTTTTTT
V: TRBV5-1; size: NA; J: TRBJ2-3; D: NA; CDR3: CASSRGTTDTQYF; DNA: TGCGCCAGCAGCAGGGGGACGACAGATACGCAGTATTTT
V: TRBV7-3; size: NA; J: TRBJ1-2; D: TRBD1; CDR3: CASSLTGTGSGYTF; DNA: TGTGCCAGCAGCTTAACTGGGACAGGGAGTGGCTACACCTTC
V: TRBV18; size: NA; J: TRBJ1-6; D: NA; CDR3: CASTGRGLGSYNSPLHF; DNA: TGTGCCAGCACGGGGAGGGGACTCGGCTCCTATAATTCACCCCTCCACTTT
V: TRBV7-2; size: NA; J: TRBJ1-2; D: TRBD1; CDR3: CASSKDRDKLGYTF; DNA: TGTGCCAGCAGCAAGGACAGGGATAAGCTTGGCTACACCTTC
V: TRBV7-2; size: NA; J: TRBJ2-3; D: TRBD2; CDR3: CASSPLKTSGGTDTQYF; DNA: TGTGCCAGCAGCCCCTTGAAGACTAGCGGGGGAACAGATACGCAGTATTTT
V: TRBV5-1; size: NA; J: TRBJ2-5; D: TRBD1; CDR3: CASSYNSGTGGAETQYF; DNA: TGCGCCAGCAGCTACAATTCCGGGACAGGGGGCGCGGAGACCCAGTACTTC
V: TRBV27; size: NA; J: TRBJ1-2; D: NA; CDR3: CASGRDKRYGYTF; DNA: TGTGCCAGTGGCCGGGACAAACGCTATGGCTACACCTTC
V: TRBV5-1; size: NA; J: TRBJ1-1; D: NA; CDR3: CASSGQGRDEAFF; DNA: TGCGCCAGCAGCGGCCAGGGGAGGGATGAAGCTTTCTTT
V: TRBV5-6; size: NA; J: TRBJ1-2; D: NA; CDR3: CASSSRPGARGYTF; DNA: TGTGCCAGCAGCTCGCGCCCGGGGGCGCGTGGCTACACCTTC
V: TRBV19; size: NA; J: TRBJ2-7; D: NA; CDR3: CASRPGAAYEQYF; DNA: TGTGCCAGTAGGCCCGGGGCCGCCTACGAGCAGTACTTC
V: TRBV27; size: NA; J: TRBJ1-5; D: NA; CDR3: CASSLSFGKFQPQHF; DNA: TGTGCCAGCAGTTTATCTTTTGGGAAATTTCAGCCCCAGCATTTT
V: TRBV6-1; size: NA; J: TRBJ1-3; D: NA; CDR3: CASVRDGGSGNTIYF; DNA: TGTGCCAGCGTTCGGGACGGGGGCTCTGGAAACACCATATATTTT
V: TRBV10-2; size: NA; J: TRBJ2-4; D: NA; CDR3: CASSESSIQYF; DNA: TGCGCCAGCAGTGAGAGTTCCATTCAGTACTTC
V: TRBV5-1; size: once; J: TRBJ2-3; D: NA; CDR3: CASSPRLAMTDTQYF; DNA: TGCGCCAGCAGCCCTAGATTAGCGATGACAGATACGCAGTATTTT
V: TRBV18; size: NA; J: TRBJ1-5; D: TRBD1; CDR3: CASSQGTGGNQPQHF; DNA: TGTGCCAGCTCACAGGGGACAGGGGGTAATCAGCCCCAGCATTTT
V: TRBV12-2; size: NA; J: TRBJ1-2; D: NA; CDR3: CASRLARTGLGPWDGYTF; DNA: TGTGCAAGTCGCTTAGCGAGGACAGGGTTGGGTCCCTGGGATGGCTACACCTTC
V: TRBV12-5; size: NA; J: TRBJ1-6; D: TRBD1; CDR3: CASGSGQGAENSPLHF; DNA: TGTGCTAGTGGTTCTGGACAGGGGGCGGAAAATTCACCCCTCCACTTT
V: TRBV19; size: NA; J: TRBJ2-2; D: NA; CDR3: CASKDSFHGELFF; DNA: TGTGCCAGTAAGGACAGTTTTCACGGGGAGCTGTTTTTT
V: TRBV19; size: NA; J: TRBJ1-4; D: NA; CDR3: CASTLRGNVNEKLFF; DNA: TGTGCCAGTACCTTACGAGGGAATGTTAATGAAAAACTGTTTTTT